The present entry profiles one TCR beta chain with its context. Authors' analysis steps: Amplification from reference gene primers served as the basis for estimated nucleated cell counts. Produced via immunoSEQ multiplex PCR; TCRdb's table is partial and in-frame only. V and J calls plus clone size are reproduced from that table; the DNA served to infer D and trimming. The profile covers some 50,000 clones, with approximately 95% appearing a single time and around 1% taken by the ten largest. The CDR3 is made up of 13 amino acids. In germline, CDR1 is MNHEY, CDR2 SVGAGI. V lost 10 bases and J lost 0, with 10 bases in between. This entry is derived from a study of blood T cell repertoires in COVID-19. Study context: Samples of COVID-19 (acute and convalescent) were obtained from the United States, Italy and Spain. From T cells, B-cell-depleted T cells, or PBMCs came the material, which was cDNA or gDNA.

The chain links TRBV6-5 to TRBJ2-4; the D is unclear. This receptor was identified in a man aged 55 to 70 with COVID-19, enrolled during active disease. The sequencing sample was made of peripheral blood. CDR3 protein: CATSPIAKNIQYF. CDR3 sequence (DNA): TGTGCCACCTCCCCTATAGCCAAAAACATTCAGTACTTC.